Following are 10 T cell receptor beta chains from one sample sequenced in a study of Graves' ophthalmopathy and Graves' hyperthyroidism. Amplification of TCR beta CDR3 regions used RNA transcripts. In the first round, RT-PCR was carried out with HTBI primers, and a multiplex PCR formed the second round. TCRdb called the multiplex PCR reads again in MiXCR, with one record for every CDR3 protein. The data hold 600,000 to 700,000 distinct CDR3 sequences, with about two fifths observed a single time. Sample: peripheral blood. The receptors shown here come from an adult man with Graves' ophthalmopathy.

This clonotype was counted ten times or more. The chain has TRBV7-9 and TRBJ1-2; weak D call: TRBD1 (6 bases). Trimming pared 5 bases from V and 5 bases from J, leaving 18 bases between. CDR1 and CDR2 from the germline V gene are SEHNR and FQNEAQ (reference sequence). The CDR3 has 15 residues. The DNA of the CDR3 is TGTGCCAGCAGCCCGGGGGCGATGCAGAAGTATGGCTACACCTTC. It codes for CASSPGAMQKYGYTF.

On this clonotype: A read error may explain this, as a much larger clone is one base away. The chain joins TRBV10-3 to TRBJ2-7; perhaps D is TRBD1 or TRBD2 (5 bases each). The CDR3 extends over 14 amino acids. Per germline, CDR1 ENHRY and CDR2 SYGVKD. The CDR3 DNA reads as TGTGTCATCACTAGATCTGGGGGAAACTACGAGCAGTACTTC. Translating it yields CVITRSGGNYEQYF.

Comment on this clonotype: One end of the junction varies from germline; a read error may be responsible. The CDR3 nucleotides are TGCGCCAGCAGCCAAGATCGGGGTGGGGGGGCCGCTTACGAGCAGTACTTC. This gives the protein CASSQDRGGGAAYEQYF. The chain uses TRBV5-5 and TRBJ2-7; perhaps TRBD2 as D (7 bases). CDR3 length: 17 residues. Germline V gives CDR1 SGHKS, CDR2 YYEKEE (reference sequence).

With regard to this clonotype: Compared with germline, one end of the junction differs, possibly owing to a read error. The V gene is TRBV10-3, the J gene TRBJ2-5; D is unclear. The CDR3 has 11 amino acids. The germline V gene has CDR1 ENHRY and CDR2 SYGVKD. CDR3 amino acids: CATSDQGTQYF. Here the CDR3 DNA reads TGTGCCACCTCGGACCAAGGGACCCAGTACTTC.

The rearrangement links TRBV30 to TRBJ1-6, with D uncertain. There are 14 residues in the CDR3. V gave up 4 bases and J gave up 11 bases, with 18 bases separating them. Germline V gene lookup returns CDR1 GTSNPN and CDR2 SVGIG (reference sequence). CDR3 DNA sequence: TGTGCCTGGACCCCCGGTTCTCATCGGGCACCCCTCCACTTT. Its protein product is CAWTPGSHRAPLHF.

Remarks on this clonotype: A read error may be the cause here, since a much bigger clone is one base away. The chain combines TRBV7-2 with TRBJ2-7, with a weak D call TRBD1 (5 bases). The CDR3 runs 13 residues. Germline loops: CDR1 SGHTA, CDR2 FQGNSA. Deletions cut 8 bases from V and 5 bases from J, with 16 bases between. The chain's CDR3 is CASGVFRTHEQYF. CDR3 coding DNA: TGTGCCAGCGGCGTATTTCGGACACACGAGCAGTACTTC.

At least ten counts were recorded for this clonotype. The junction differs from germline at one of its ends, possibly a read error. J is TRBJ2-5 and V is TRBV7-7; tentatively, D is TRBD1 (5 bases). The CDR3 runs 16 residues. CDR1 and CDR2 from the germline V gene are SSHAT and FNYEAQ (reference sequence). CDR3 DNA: TGTGCTAGCAGTCACTGGGGCGCCCCCACCCAAGAGACCCAGTACTTC. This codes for CASSHWGAPTQETQYF.

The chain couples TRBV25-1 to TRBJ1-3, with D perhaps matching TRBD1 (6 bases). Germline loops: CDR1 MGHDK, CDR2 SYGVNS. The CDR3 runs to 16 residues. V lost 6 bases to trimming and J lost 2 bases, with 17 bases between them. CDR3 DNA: TGTGCCAGCAGCTTGGATCCGGGGGCGGCTGGAAACACCATATATTTT. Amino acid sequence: CASSLDPGAAGNTIYF.

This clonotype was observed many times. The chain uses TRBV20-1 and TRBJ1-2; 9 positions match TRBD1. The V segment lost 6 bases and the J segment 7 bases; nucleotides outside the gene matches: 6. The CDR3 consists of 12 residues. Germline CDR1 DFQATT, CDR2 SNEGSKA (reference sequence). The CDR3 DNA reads TGCAGTGCGCCACAGGGGGCGCTTGGCTACACCTTC. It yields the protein CSAPQGALGYTF.

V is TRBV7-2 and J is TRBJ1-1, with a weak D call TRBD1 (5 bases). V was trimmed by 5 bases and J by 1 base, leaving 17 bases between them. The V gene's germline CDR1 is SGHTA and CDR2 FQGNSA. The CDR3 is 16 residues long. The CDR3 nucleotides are TGTGCCAGCAGCCTTGGGTGGGGGACTGGGAACACTGAAGCTTTCTTT. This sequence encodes CASSLGWGTGNTEAFF.